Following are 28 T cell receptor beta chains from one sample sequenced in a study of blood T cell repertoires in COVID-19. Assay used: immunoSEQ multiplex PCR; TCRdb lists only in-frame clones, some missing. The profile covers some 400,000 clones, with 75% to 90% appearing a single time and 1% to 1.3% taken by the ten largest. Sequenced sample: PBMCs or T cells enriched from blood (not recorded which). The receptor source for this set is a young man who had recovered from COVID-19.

CDR3 protein: CASSLAAGLMQETQYF. In nucleotides, the CDR3 is TGTGCCAGCAGCTTAGCTGCGGGCCTAATGCAGGAGACCCAGTACTTC. The rearrangement uses TRBV7-8 and TRBJ2-5, with a tentative D call TRBD2 (5 bases). Per germline, CDR1 SGHVS and CDR2 FQNEAQ. Trimming stripped 0 bases from V and 5 bases from J, with 16 bases between. The CDR3 is 16 residues long.

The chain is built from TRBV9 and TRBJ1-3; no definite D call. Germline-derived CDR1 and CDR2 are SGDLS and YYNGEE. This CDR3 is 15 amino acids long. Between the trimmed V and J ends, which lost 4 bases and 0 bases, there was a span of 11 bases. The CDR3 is CASSPDWSSGNTIYF. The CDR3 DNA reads TGTGCCAGCAGCCCCGACTGGAGCTCTGGAAACACCATATATTTT.

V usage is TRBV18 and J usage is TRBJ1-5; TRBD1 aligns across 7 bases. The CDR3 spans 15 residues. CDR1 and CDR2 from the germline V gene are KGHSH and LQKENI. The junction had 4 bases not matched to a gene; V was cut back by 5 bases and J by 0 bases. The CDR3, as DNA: TGTGCCAGCTCATATGGACAGGCTAGCAATCAGCCCCAGCATTTT. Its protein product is CASSYGQASNQPQHF.

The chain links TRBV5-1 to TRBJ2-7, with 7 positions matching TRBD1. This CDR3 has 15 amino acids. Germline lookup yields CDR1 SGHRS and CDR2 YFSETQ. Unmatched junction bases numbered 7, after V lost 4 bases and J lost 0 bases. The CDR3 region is CASSPGTADSYEQYF. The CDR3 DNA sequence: TGCGCCAGCAGCCCGGGGACAGCCGACTCCTACGAGCAGTACTTC.

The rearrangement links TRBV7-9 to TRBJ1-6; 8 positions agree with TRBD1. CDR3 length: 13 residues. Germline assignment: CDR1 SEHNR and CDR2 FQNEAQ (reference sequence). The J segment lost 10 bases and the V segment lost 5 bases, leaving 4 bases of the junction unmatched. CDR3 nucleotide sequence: TGTGCCAGCAGCAATACAGGGGGATCACCCCTCCACTTT. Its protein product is CASSNTGGSPLHF.

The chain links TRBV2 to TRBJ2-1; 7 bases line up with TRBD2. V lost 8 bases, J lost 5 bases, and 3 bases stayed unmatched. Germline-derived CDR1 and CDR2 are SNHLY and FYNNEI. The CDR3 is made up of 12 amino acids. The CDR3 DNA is TGTGCCAGCCGGGGGGAGCACAATGAGCAGTTCTTC. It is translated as CASRGEHNEQFF.

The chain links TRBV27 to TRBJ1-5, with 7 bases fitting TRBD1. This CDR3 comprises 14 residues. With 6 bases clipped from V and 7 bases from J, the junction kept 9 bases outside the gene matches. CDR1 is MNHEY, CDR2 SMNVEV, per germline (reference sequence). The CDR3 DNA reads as TGTGCCAGCAGCCTGAACAGGGGTGGCCAGCCCCAGCATTTT. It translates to CASSLNRGGQPQHF.

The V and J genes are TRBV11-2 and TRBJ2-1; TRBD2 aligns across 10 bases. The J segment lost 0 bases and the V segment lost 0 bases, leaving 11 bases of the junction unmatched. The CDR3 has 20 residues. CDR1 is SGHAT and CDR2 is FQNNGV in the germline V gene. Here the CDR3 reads CASSLDTFPLAGGSYNEQFF. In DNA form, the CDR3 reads TGTGCCAGCAGCTTAGATACGTTCCCCTTAGCGGGAGGCTCCTACAATGAGCAGTTCTTC.

The CDR3 DNA sequence: TGTGCCAGCAGTTACGGGTCGGGCACTGAAGCTTTCTTT. Translation gives CASSYGSGTEAFF. This chain links TRBV12-3 or TRBV12-4 with TRBJ1-1; D gene unclear. The CDR3 runs 13 residues. V was trimmed by 4 bases and J by 4 bases, leaving 10 bases between them.

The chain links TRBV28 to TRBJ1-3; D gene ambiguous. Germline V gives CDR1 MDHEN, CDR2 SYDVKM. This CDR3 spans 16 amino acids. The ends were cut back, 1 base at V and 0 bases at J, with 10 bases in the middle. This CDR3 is CASSLSTAFSGNTIYF. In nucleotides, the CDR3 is TGTGCCAGCAGTTTATCAACAGCATTCTCTGGAAACACCATATATTTT.

CDR3 in amino acids: CASSLGTSGTGEQFF. Written as DNA, the CDR3 is TGTGCCAGCAGCTTAGGGACTAGCGGGACCGGCGAGCAGTTCTTC. J is TRBJ2-1 and V is TRBV7-9, with TRBD2 identical over 12 bases. Germline CDR1 and CDR2: SEHNR and FQNEAQ (reference sequence). V gave up 1 base and J gave up 10 bases; unmatched junction bases: 5. The CDR3 totals 15 residues.

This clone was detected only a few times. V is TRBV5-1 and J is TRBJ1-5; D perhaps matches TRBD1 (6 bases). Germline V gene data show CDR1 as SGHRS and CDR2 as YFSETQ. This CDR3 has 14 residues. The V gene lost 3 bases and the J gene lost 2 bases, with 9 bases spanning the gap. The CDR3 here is CASSSEGGNQPQHF. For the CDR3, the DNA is TGCGCCAGCAGCTCAGAGGGGGGCAATCAGCCCCAGCATTTT.

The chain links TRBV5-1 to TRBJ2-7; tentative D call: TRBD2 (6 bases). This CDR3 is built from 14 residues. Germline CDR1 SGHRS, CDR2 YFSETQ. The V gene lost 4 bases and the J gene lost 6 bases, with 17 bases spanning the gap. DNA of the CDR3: TGCGCCAGCAGCGTGGGGACTGGCTGGGGCGAGCAGTACTTC. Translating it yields CASSVGTGWGEQYF.

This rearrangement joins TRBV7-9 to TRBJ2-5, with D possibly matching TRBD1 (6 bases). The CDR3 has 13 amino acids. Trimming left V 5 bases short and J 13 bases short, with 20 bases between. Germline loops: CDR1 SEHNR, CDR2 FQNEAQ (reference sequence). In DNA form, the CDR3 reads TGTGCCAGCAGCGGACCCCAGGGGCCCCCTGTGTACTTC. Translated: CASSGPQGPPVYF.

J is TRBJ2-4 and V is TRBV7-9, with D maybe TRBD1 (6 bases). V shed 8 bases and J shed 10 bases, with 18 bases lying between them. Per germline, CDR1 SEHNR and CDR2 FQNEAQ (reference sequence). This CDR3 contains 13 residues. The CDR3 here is CASEGEGPRIQYF. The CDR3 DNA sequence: TGTGCCAGCGAGGGGGAAGGACCGAGGATTCAGTACTTC.

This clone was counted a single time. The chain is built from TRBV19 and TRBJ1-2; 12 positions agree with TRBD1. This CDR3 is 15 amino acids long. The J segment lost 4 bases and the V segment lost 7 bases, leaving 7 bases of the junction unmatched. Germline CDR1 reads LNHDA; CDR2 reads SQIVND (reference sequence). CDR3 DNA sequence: TGTGCCAGTACCGCGGGACAGGGGGCTTTCTATGGCTACACCTTC. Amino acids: CASTAGQGAFYGYTF.

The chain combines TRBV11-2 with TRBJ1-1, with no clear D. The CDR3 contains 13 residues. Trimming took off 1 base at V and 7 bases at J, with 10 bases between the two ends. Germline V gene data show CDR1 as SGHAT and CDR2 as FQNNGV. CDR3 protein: CASSLAGRVEAFF. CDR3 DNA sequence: TGTGCCAGCAGCTTAGCGGGTCGGGTTGAAGCTTTCTTT.

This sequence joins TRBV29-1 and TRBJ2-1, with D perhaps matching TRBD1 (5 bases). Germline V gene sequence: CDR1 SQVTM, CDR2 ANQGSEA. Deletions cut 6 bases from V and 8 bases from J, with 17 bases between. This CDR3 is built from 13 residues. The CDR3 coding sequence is TGCAGCGTCCCCACAGGAATCCAGTATGAGCAGTTCTTC. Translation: CSVPTGIQYEQFF.

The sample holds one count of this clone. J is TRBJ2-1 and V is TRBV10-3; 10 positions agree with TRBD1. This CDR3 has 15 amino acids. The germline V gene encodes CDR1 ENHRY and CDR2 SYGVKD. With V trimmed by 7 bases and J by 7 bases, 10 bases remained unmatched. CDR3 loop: CAINPGTGEKNEQFF. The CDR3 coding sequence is TGTGCCATCAATCCCGGGACAGGGGAAAAGAATGAGCAGTTCTTC.

The DNA of the CDR3 is TGTGCCAGCAGCTTAGGCAGGGAAGATACGCAGTATTTT. It codes for CASSLGREDTQYF. V and J are TRBV7-6 and TRBJ2-3; D possibly corresponds to TRBD1 (5 bases). The V end was cut by 1 base, the J end by 5 bases, with 7 bases between. Germline assignment: CDR1 SGHVS and CDR2 FNYEAQ. CDR3 length equals 13 residues. Complete variable domain (other parts from reference TRBV7-6 and TRBJ2-3): GAGVSQSPRYKVTKRGQDVALRCDPISGHVSLYWYRQALGQGPEFLTYFNYEAQQDKSGLPNDRFSAERPEGSISTLTIQRTEQRDSAMYRCASSLGREDTQYFGPGTRLTVL.

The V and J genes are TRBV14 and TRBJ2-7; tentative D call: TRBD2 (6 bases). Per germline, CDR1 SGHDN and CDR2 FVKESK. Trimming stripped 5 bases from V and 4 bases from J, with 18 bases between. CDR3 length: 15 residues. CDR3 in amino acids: CASSSTSLGLYEQYF. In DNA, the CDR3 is TGTGCCAGCAGCTCGACTAGTTTAGGACTATACGAGCAGTACTTC. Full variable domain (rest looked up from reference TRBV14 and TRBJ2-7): EAGVTQFPSHSVIEKGQTVTLRCDPISGHDNLYWYRRVMGKEIKFLLHFVKESKQDESGMPNNRFLAERTGGTYSTLKVQPAELEDSGVYFCASSSTSLGLYEQYFGPGTRLTVT.

CDR3 bases: TGTGCCAGCAGTGAAGCAGAAGGGCACAGGGGTAGGGGAAACACCATATATTTT. It translates to CASSEAEGHRGRGNTIYF. The chain employs TRBV6-1 and TRBJ1-3; 7 bases align to TRBD1. Germline CDR1 is MNHNS and CDR2 is SASEGT. CDR3 length equals 18 residues. The V and J ends lost 0 bases and 4 bases, in that order; junction bases with no gene match: 12.

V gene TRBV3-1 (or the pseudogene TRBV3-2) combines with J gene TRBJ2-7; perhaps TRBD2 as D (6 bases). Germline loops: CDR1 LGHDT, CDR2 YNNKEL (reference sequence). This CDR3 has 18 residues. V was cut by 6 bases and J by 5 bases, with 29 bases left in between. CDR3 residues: CASSSLVKGAGTSDEQYF. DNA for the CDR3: TGTGCCAGCAGTTCTTTAGTTAAAGGGGCAGGGACTTCGGACGAGCAGTACTTC.

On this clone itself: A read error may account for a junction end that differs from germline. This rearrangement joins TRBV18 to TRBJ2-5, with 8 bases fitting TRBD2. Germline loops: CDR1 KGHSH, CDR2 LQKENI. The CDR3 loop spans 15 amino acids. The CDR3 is CASSPLGASGETQYF. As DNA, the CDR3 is TGTGCCAGCTCCCCACTTGGGGCTAGCGGGGAGACCCAGTACTTC.

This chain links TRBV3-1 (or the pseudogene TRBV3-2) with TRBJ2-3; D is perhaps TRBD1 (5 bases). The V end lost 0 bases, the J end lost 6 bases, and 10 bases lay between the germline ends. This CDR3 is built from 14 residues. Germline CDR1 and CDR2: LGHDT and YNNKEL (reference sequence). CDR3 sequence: CASSQDGARDTQYF. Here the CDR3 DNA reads TGTGCCAGCAGCCAAGATGGGGCCCGGGATACGCAGTATTTT.

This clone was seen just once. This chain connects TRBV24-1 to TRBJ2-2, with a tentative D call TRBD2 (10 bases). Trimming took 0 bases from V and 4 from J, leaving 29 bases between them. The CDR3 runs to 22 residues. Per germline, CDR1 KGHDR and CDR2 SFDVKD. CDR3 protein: CATSDLLGTGTAGGPRTGELFF. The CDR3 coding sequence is TGTGCCACCAGTGATTTGCTCGGGACAGGGACAGCGGGAGGGCCTCGCACCGGGGAGCTGTTTTTT.

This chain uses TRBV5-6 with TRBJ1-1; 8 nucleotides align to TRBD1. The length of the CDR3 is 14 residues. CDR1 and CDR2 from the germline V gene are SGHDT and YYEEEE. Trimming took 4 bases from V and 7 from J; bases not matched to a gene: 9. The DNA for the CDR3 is TGTGCCAGCAGCACTGTGGACAGGGAGGGTGAAGCTTTCTTT. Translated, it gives CASSTVDREGEAFF.

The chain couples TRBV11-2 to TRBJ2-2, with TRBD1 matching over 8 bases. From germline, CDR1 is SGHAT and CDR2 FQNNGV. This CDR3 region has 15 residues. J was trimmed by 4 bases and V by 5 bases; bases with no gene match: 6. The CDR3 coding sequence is TGTGCCAGCAGCCCCCGAACAGGGGGCACCGGGGAGCTGTTTTTT. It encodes CASSPRTGGTGELFF. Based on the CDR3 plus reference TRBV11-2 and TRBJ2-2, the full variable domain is EAGVAQSPRYKIIEKRQSVAFWCNPISGHATLYWYQQILGQGPKLLIQFQNNGVVDDSQLPKDRFSAERLKGVDSTLKIQPAKLEDSAVYLCASSPRTGGTGELFFGEGSRLTVL.